This T cell receptor beta chain was recovered during a study of T-cell reconstitution after alpha-beta-depleted transplantation in children. This clonotype was seen only a few times. The library targeted TCRbeta and was prepared with unique molecular identifiers. TCRdb called the PCR reads again in MiXCR, with one record for every CDR3 protein. The table shows approximately 520,000 distinct CDR3 sequences, with 30% to 35% occurring only once. The germline V gene encodes CDR1 SGDLS and CDR2 YYNGEE. After removal of 0 bases from V and 3 bases from J, the junction contained 2 bases not matched to a gene. The CDR3 loop spans 15 amino acids.

The sequenced sample was PBMCs from the stem cell graft donor, obtained from the stem cell graft. This receptor was identified in a human donor who donated a stem cell graft to a child with aplastic anemia. The rearrangement uses TRBV9 and TRBJ2-1; 8 bases agree with TRBD2. CDR3 coding DNA: TGTGCCAGCAGCGTAGTAGCGGGGAGCTACAATGAGCAGTTCTTC. Its translation: CASSVVAGSYNEQFF.